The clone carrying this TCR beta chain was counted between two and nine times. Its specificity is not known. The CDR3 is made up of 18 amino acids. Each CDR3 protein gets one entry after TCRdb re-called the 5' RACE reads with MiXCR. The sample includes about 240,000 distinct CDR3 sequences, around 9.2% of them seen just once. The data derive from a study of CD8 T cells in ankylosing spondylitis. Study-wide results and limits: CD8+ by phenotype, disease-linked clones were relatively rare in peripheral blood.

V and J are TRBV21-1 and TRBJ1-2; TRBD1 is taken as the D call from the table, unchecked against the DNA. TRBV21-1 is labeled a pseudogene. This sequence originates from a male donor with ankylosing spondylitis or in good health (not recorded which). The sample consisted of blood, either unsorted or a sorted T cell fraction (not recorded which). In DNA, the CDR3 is TGTGCCAGCAGCAAAGGTATCGGCGGGGGATTTCGGTACTATGGCTACACCTTC. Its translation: CASSKGIGGGFRYYGYTF.